These T cell receptor beta chains were read from a single sample in a study of T cells in Graves' hyperthyroidism and ophthalmopathy. TCRdb processed the multiplex PCR reads anew with MiXCR; each CDR3 protein has one entry. The sample has around 190,000 distinct CDR3 sequences; about a sixth are singletons. Material for sequencing was blood. Receptors originate from a woman aged 45-60 years with Graves' hyperthyroidism. CDR3s include the opening cysteine and the closing phenylalanine or tryptophan. A D gene is named only where the DNA matches it firmly. Clone size is given for some rows only: seen once, a few or many times, or a class if the clone is expanded.

clone_size: -; j_call: TRBJ1-6; d_call: TRBD1; v_call: TRBV30; cdr3_aa: CAWSPGQGVPPLHF; cdr3_nt: TGTGCCTGGAGTCCGGGACAGGGGGTTCCACCCCTCCACTTT
clone_size: -; j_call: TRBJ1-1; d_call: TRBD1; v_call: TRBV20-1; cdr3_aa: CSAPGTGEAEAFF; cdr3_nt: TGCAGTGCTCCTGGGACAGGGGAGGCTGAAGCTTTCTTT
clone_size: few; j_call: TRBJ2-3; d_call: TRBD2; v_call: TRBV6-1; cdr3_aa: CASSRGTSSFLGTDTQYF; cdr3_nt: TGTGCCAGCAGTAGAGGGACTAGCTCCTTTCTTGGGACAGATACGCAGTATTTT
clone_size: few; j_call: TRBJ2-3; d_call: TRBD1; v_call: TRBV4-2; cdr3_aa: CASSQGVQGASTDTQYF; cdr3_nt: TGTGCCAGCAGCCAAGGTGTACAGGGGGCGTCCACAGATACGCAGTATTTT
clone_size: many; j_call: TRBJ2-3; d_call: -; v_call: TRBV6-1; cdr3_aa: CASRGSRPSTDTQYF; cdr3_nt: TGTGCCAGCCGGGGGAGCAGGCCTAGCACAGATACGCAGTATTTT
clone_size: -; j_call: TRBJ2-7; d_call: -; v_call: TRBV18; cdr3_aa: CASPPKQGSEQYF; cdr3_nt: TGTGCCAGCCCCCCGAAGCAGGGTAGCGAGCAGTACTTC
clone_size: -; j_call: TRBJ1-4; d_call: -; v_call: TRBV12-5; cdr3_aa: CASGLGQFGTNEKLFF; cdr3_nt: TGTGCTAGTGGTTTGGGACAGTTTGGAACTAATGAAAAACTGTTTTTT
clone_size: many; j_call: TRBJ1-3; d_call: -; v_call: TRBV11-2; cdr3_aa: CASSPLTGPSGNTIYF; cdr3_nt: TGTGCCAGCAGCCCACTTACAGGGCCCTCTGGAAACACCATATATTTT
clone_size: many; j_call: TRBJ1-6; d_call: TRBD1; v_call: TRBV11-3; cdr3_aa: CASTDRGNSPLHF; cdr3_nt: TGTGCCAGCACCGACAGGGGAAATTCACCCCTCCACTTT
clone_size: many; j_call: TRBJ2-5; d_call: TRBD2; v_call: TRBV12-3/TRBV12-4; cdr3_aa: CASSPSPGLAVTQYF; cdr3_nt: TGTGCCAGCAGTCCCTCTCCGGGACTAGCGGTAACCCAGTACTTC